These T cell receptor beta chains were read from a single sample in a study of T cells after yellow fever vaccination. Each CDR3 protein is one row after TCRdb ran MiXCR on the 5' RACE reads. The sample has fewer than 400,000 distinct CDR3 sequences, about 10% seen once. Sequencing used CD4+ T cells sorted from PBMCs, obtained 45 days after the yellow fever booster vaccination. Source of these receptors: a man younger than 30 who received the YFV17D yellow fever vaccine. The conserved cysteine and the conserved F or W are not part of the CDR3 here. A D gene is named only where the DNA matches it firmly.

j_call	v_call	d_call	cdr3_aa
TRBJ2-2	TRBV9	NA	ASYAENTGELF
TRBJ1-2	TRBV6-6	NA	ASSYGVRAASGLYGYT
TRBJ1-1	TRBV5-6	NA	ASSLGGSGSTNTEAF
TRBJ1-1	TRBV11-2	NA	ASRPLRGPTRHTEAF
TRBJ1-2	TRBV5-1	NA	ASSLNTDNYGYT
TRBJ2-2	TRBV6-2/TRBV6-3	NA	ASSYNGGLRTGELF
TRBJ2-1	TRBV5-1	TRBD1	ASSPGQDRNEQF
TRBJ2-2	TRBV4-3	NA	ASRSVTNTGELF
TRBJ2-5	TRBV7-9	NA	ASTYWGSRSTQY
TRBJ1-5	TRBV20-1	NA	SASRASQGPQH
TRBJ2-6	TRBV20-1	NA	SADSSGANVLT
TRBJ2-3	TRBV2	NA	ASSEGPSTDTQY
TRBJ2-7	TRBV6-2/TRBV6-3	TRBD1	AGSDRVHEQY
TRBJ2-7	TRBV29-1	NA	SHFRFHSYEQY
TRBJ2-3	TRBV5-5	TRBD1	ATTGDPGGTQY
TRBJ1-5	TRBV5-5	NA	ASSPGTLNQPQH
TRBJ2-5	TRBV7-2	NA	ASRTPIDGARKVQETQY
TRBJ1-2	TRBV7-2	NA	ASLLQAQPYYGYT
TRBJ2-2	TRBV6-2/TRBV6-3	TRBD1	ASSWGQGASTGELF
TRBJ2-1	TRBV12-3/TRBV12-4	TRBD1	ASSLSGQGHNEQF
TRBJ2-5	TRBV7-7	NA	ASSLVGAQETQY
TRBJ1-5	TRBV7-9	TRBD1	ASSAPGGWDQPQH
TRBJ2-1	TRBV27	TRBD2	ASSLHGSGDIPWGEQF
TRBJ1-4	TRBV20-1	NA	SASGGPNEKLF